The sequence of this TCR beta chain was determined in a study of blood T cell repertoires in COVID-19. In the study overall: PBMCs, B-cell-depleted T cells, or T cells were the source of the cDNA or gDNA that made up the material.

Only in-frame clones appear in the TCRdb table, and some are missing; sequencing was by immunoSEQ multiplex PCR. The table includes almost 250,000 clones, about 88% detected once. Germline lookup yields CDR1 SGHAT and CDR2 FQNNGV. Trimming removed 3 bases from V and 5 bases from J; junction bases left unmatched: 13. The CDR3 covers 17 residues. J is TRBJ2-1 and V is TRBV11-2; the match to TRBD1 covers 7 bases. The sequenced sample consisted of PBMCs or T cells enriched from blood (not recorded which). This clonotype was sampled from a woman in her fifties or sixties who had recovered from COVID-19. The CDR3 bases are TGTGCCAGCAGCTTGCCCCTCCGGGACAGACGGAACAATGAGCAGTTCTTC. This encodes CASSLPLRDRRNNEQFF.